These 22 T cell receptor beta chains originate from one sample sequenced in a study of cytomegalovirus exposure and HLA in healthy donors (dated by TCRdb to about 2017). Receptor amplification or capture employed the immunoSEQ multiplex PCR assay. This immuneACCESS table, as held by TCRdb, lists in-frame sequences with V and J called but not all clones. Of the missing ones, under half trace to an unresolved V gene in checked studies; the others have no known cause. This sample comprises about 250,000 clones, 80% to 90% of them detected only once. Together, the top ten hold less than 3% of the sample. The sample consisted of PBMCs. The receptors were sampled from a man younger than 30 in good health and CMV-seronegative.

The chain carries TRBV5-4 and TRBJ2-2, with D unclear. The CDR3 consists of 14 residues. Deletions cut 0 bases from V and 1 base from J, with 4 bases between. Germline CDR1 and CDR2: SGHNT and YYREEE (reference sequence). The CDR3 nucleotides read TGTGCCAGCAGCTTGGGCGAGAACACCGGGGAGCTGTTTTTT. Translated: CASSLGENTGELFF.

V usage is TRBV11-2 and J usage is TRBJ2-7; 8 positions match TRBD1. V trimming: 5 bases; J trimming: 2 bases; junction bases outside the gene matches: 8. This CDR3 region has 15 residues. Per germline, CDR1 SGHAT and CDR2 FQNNGV. As DNA, the CDR3 is TGTGCCAGCAGCCTTCAGGGGGCCACTCCCTACGAGCAGTACTTC. Its translation is CASSLQGATPYEQYF.

Only one count was recorded for this clone. The chain uses TRBV28 and TRBJ1-2; D perhaps matches TRBD1 (5 bases). V dropped 7 bases and J dropped 1 base, with 16 bases sitting between them. CDR3 length: 15 residues. Germline CDR1 MDHEN, CDR2 SYDVKM. The CDR3 sequence is CASTRAGVGNYGYTF. CDR3 nucleotide sequence: TGTGCCAGCACCCGAGCGGGGGTGGGTAACTATGGCTACACCTTC.

Only a few counts were recorded for this clone. The rearrangement joins TRBV6-5 to TRBJ1-5; tentative D call: TRBD1 (6 bases). Per germline, CDR1 MNHEY and CDR2 SVGAGI. The CDR3 is 15 amino acids. The V end was cut by 6 bases, the J end by 0 bases, with 12 bases between. CDR3 sequence (DNA): TGTGCCAGCAGATTGACAGGTTCTAGCAATCAGCCCCAGCATTTT. Encoded protein: CASRLTGSSNQPQHF.

The gene calls are TRBV6-5 and TRBJ2-5; 8 bases are shared with TRBD2. The V and J ends lost 2 bases and 5 bases, in that order; junction bases with no gene match: 7. Germline CDR1 MNHEY, CDR2 SVGAGI. This CDR3 spans 15 amino acids. CDR3: CASSYASGSRETQYF. DNA of the CDR3: TGTGCCAGCAGTTACGCTAGCGGGTCGCGGGAGACCCAGTACTTC.

This clone is a singleton in its sample. V and J are TRBV7-9 and TRBJ2-7, with a tentative D call TRBD1 (6 bases). Trimming left V 1 base short and J 1 base short, with 11 bases between. Germline CDR1 and CDR2: SEHNR and FQNEAQ (reference sequence). The CDR3 contains 15 residues. The CDR3 DNA follows: TGTGCCAGCAGCTTAGTATGGCAGGGGTCCTACGAGCAGTACTTC. Residues: CASSLVWQGSYEQYF.

The chain uses TRBV4-1 and TRBJ2-3, with D uncertain. This CDR3 contains 13 residues. V shed 3 bases and J shed 2 bases, with 6 bases lying between them. Germline assignment: CDR1 MGHRA and CDR2 YSYEKL. The CDR3 reads CASSQRFTDTQYF. CDR3 bases: TGCGCCAGCAGCCAGAGATTCACAGATACGCAGTATTTT.

This clone came up once. The V gene is TRBV28, the J gene TRBJ1-6; D is undetermined. The CDR3 consists of 14 residues. Germline CDR1 is MDHEN and CDR2 is SYDVKM. V lost 8 bases to trimming and J lost 1 base, with 9 bases between them. The DNA for the CDR3 is TGTGCCAGCTCAAAGAGGTCCTATAATTCACCCCTCCACTTT. Translated: CASSKRSYNSPLHF. Filled out from reference TRBV28 and TRBJ1-6, the complete variable domain reads DVKVTQSSRYLVKRTGEKVFLECVQDMDHENMFWYRQDPGLGLRLIYFSYDVKMKEKGDIPEGYSVSREKKERFSLILESASTNQTSMYLCASSKRSYNSPLHFGNGTRLTVT.

V is TRBV19 and J is TRBJ2-3; 7 positions match TRBD2. Germline CDR1 and CDR2: LNHDA and SQIVND (reference sequence). Unmatched junction bases numbered 4, after V lost 6 bases and J lost 1 base. The CDR3 has 14 residues. In DNA, the CDR3 is TGTGCCAGTAGAGTTCGGGGGGGCACAGATACGCAGTATTTT. Encoded protein: CASRVRGGTDTQYF.

V usage is TRBV6-5 and J usage is TRBJ1-2, with 9 bases fitting TRBD1. The CDR3 contains 14 residues. V was pared by 6 bases and J by 6 bases, with 8 bases of the junction left unmatched. Germline V gene data show CDR1 as MNHEY and CDR2 as SVGAGI. The CDR3 nucleotides read TGTGCCAGCAGGGGGACAGGGAATTTTCATGGCTACACCTTC. Translated, it gives CASRGTGNFHGYTF.

CDR3 bases: TGTGCCAGCAAGGGACAGGGTAACTATGGCTACACCTTC. It is translated as CASKGQGNYGYTF. The chain carries TRBV28 and TRBJ1-2, with 9 bases lining up with TRBD1. The trim removed 7 bases at V and 1 base at J, leaving 1 base unmatched. In germline, CDR1 is MDHEN, CDR2 SYDVKM. This CDR3 has 13 amino acids.

This chain connects TRBV4-3 to TRBJ2-7, with D tentatively TRBD2 (5 bases). Trimming took off 0 bases at V and 2 bases at J, with 11 bases between the two ends. Germline loops: CDR1 LGHNA, CDR2 YSLEER. This CDR3 region has 15 residues. The CDR3 reads CASSQDRAAAYEQYF. For the CDR3, the DNA is TGCGCCAGCAGCCAAGATCGAGCGGCGGCCTACGAGCAGTACTTC.

The chain carries TRBV15 and TRBJ2-1; D is unclear. Germline CDR1 and CDR2: LNHNV and YYDKDF (reference sequence). The length of the CDR3 is 12 residues. V dropped 2 bases and J dropped 9 bases, with 8 bases sitting between them. This CDR3 reads CATSRNLPEQFF. CDR3 coding DNA: TGTGCCACCAGCAGAAATCTCCCTGAGCAGTTCTTC. Using reference TRBV15 and TRBJ2-1 for the parts outside the CDR3, the full variable domain is DAMVIQNPRYQVTQFGKPVTLSCSQTLNHNVMYWYQQKSSQAPKLLFHYYDKDFNNEADTPDNFQSRRPNTSFCFLDIRSPGLGDTAMYLCATSRNLPEQFFGPGTRLTVL.

There are a few counts of this clone. The chain carries TRBV4-2 and TRBJ2-5, with TRBD1 matching 7 bases. CDR1 LGHNA and CDR2 YNFKEQ come from the germline V gene. The CDR3 extends over 15 amino acids. The V segment lost 0 bases and the J segment 4 bases; nucleotides outside the gene matches: 5. CDR3 loop: CASSQEGGRVETQYF. DNA for the CDR3: TGTGCCAGCAGCCAAGAAGGGGGCCGGGTAGAGACCCAGTACTTC.

The chain is built from TRBV19 and TRBJ2-5; the D gene is possibly TRBD1 (7 bases). The V gene's germline CDR1 is LNHDA and CDR2 SQIVND (reference sequence). The CDR3 has 15 amino acids. Trimming pared 7 bases from V and 4 bases from J, leaving 19 bases between. The CDR3 protein is CASNLLTGRGETQYF. The CDR3 DNA follows: TGTGCCAGTAACCTCCTGACAGGGCGGGGAGAGACCCAGTACTTC.

The J gene is TRBJ1-5, the V gene TRBV28; 8 bases line up with TRBD1. V was clipped by 6 bases and J by 4 bases; unmatched bases: 5. Germline V CDR1 and CDR2: MDHEN, SYDVKM. This CDR3 has 14 amino acids. CDR3 sequence (DNA): TGTGCCAGCAGCCGGACAGGGAAAAATCAGCCCCAGCATTTT. It encodes CASSRTGKNQPQHF.

The chain employs TRBV5-4 and TRBJ1-1, with D tentatively TRBD1 (6 bases). The V and J ends lost 1 base and 7 bases respectively, with 11 bases between them. The germline CDR1 and CDR2 sequences are SGHNT and YYREEE (reference sequence). The CDR3 is made up of 13 amino acids. The CDR3 DNA reads as TGTGCCAGCAGCTTGAATCACAGGGTTGAAGCTTTCTTT. Amino acid sequence: CASSLNHRVEAFF. The variable domain in full, with the rest retrieved from reference TRBV5-4 and TRBJ1-1, is ETGVTQSPTHLIKTRGQQVTLRCSSQSGHNTVSWYQQALGQGPQFIFQYYREEENGRGNFPPRFSGLQFPNYSSELNVNALELDDSALYLCASSLNHRVEAFFGQGTRLTVV.

The genes are TRBV18 and TRBJ1-1; D ambiguous. Between the trimmed V and J ends, which lost 0 bases and 1 base, there was a span of 9 bases. The germline gives CDR1 KGHSH, CDR2 LQKENI. This CDR3 is 15 amino acids long. CDR3 in DNA: TGTGCCAGCTCACCACCTAGCGTATCGAACACTGAAGCTTTCTTT. Protein product: CASSPPSVSNTEAFF.

This chain connects TRBV27 to TRBJ2-7, with D uncertain. Deletions cut 6 bases from V and 0 bases from J, with 15 bases between. Germline V lookup: CDR1 MNHEY, CDR2 SMNVEV (reference sequence). The CDR3 runs to 15 residues. The CDR3 here is CASSSLVPSSYEQYF. CDR3 nucleotide sequence: TGTGCCAGCAGCTCCCTAGTTCCCTCCTCCTACGAGCAGTACTTC.

The chain employs TRBV7-2 and TRBJ2-1; D is possibly TRBD1 (5 bases). V lost 0 bases and J 6 bases, leaving 15 bases between the germline ends. The CDR3 extends over 16 amino acids. CDR1 is SGHTA, CDR2 FQGNSA, per germline. The CDR3 here is CASSLAAGFPGNEQFF. The CDR3 DNA reads as TGTGCCAGCAGCTTAGCAGCAGGGTTTCCCGGCAATGAGCAGTTCTTC.

The gene calls are TRBV4-1 and TRBJ2-7, with TRBD2 matching over 11 bases. The CDR3 length is 17 residues. Germline V gene data show CDR1 as MGHRA and CDR2 as YSYEKL. V was pared by 0 bases and J by 4 bases, with 8 bases of the junction left unmatched. The CDR3 nucleotides read TGCGCCAGCAGCCAAGAATCGGGACTAGCGGATTCTTACGAGCAGTACTTC. This gives the protein CASSQESGLADSYEQYF.

This rearrangement joins TRBV11-2 to TRBJ2-7, with TRBD1 identical over 8 bases. The CDR3 extends over 14 amino acids. From germline, CDR1 is SGHAT and CDR2 FQNNGV. Germline trimming cut 4 bases from V and 2 bases from J; bases unmatched to any gene: 4. CDR3 bases: TGTGCCAGCAGCTCACAACAGGGGGCCTACGAGCAGTACTTC. Translated, it gives CASSSQQGAYEQYF.